A selection of T cell receptor beta chains follows, all from one sample in a study of control samples from healthy donors and cancer patients. The repertoire was sequenced with immunoSEQ multiplex PCR; TCRdb's copy has only in-frame clones and lacks some. This table holds about 51,000 clones, 88% found once. Sequenced: PBMCs. Every receptor here comes from a man in his fifties or sixties with head and neck cancer. The CDR3 runs from the conserved cysteine through the conserved F or W. D genes are given only for firm matches. Size tells how often a clone was seen (once, few, many) or the class of an expanded clone, and some rows leave it out.

v_call	cdr3_length	clone_size	d_call	j_call	cdr3_aa	cdr3_nt
TRBV10-3	14	-	TRBD1	TRBJ1-2	CAISSQGAGYGYTF	TGTGCCATCAGTTCACAGGGGGCTGGCTATGGCTACACCTTC
TRBV28	16	-	-	TRBJ1-3	CASSPPLGTYGNTIYF	TGTGCCAGCAGTCCCCCCCTCGGGACATATGGAAACACCATATATTTT
TRBV7-8	13	-	-	TRBJ2-1	CASSHSSEGEQFF	TGTGCCAGCAGCCACTCTTCCGAGGGTGAGCAGTTCTTC
TRBV28	15	-	-	TRBJ2-2	CASRSGRVGTGELFF	TGTGCCAGCAGATCTGGTAGGGTGGGGACCGGGGAGCTGTTTTTT
TRBV9	14	-	-	TRBJ1-6	CASSVWDSTPPLHF	TGTGCCAGCAGCGTATGGGACTCCACCCCTCCCCTCCACTTT
TRBV9	15	-	TRBD2	TRBJ2-3	CASSVGSGSTDTQYF	TGTGCCAGCAGCGTAGGTAGCGGGAGCACAGATACGCAGTATTTT
TRBV6-5	12	few	-	TRBJ1-5	CASGAGGQPQHF	TGTGCCAGCGGGGCGGGGGGTCAGCCCCAGCATTTT
TRBV7-2	14	-	TRBD1	TRBJ2-7	CASSVGQGSYEQYF	TGTGCCAGCAGCGTGGGACAGGGCTCCTACGAGCAGTACTTC
TRBV2	12	-	-	TRBJ2-7	CASSTRDSLLSF	TGTGCCAGCAGTACTAGAGACAGTCTTCTGTCCTTC
TRBV5-6	14	-	-	TRBJ2-1	CASSAVLAYNEQFF	TGTGCCAGCAGCGCAGTACTAGCCTACAATGAGCAGTTCTTC
TRBV6-5	14	-	TRBD2	TRBJ2-5	CAIASGGAGETQYF	TGTGCCATCGCTAGCGGGGGGGCCGGGGAGACCCAGTACTTC
TRBV7-6	15	once	TRBD2	TRBJ2-3	CASSLGGRVTDTQYF	TGTGCCAGCAGCTTAGGCGGGAGGGTCACAGATACGCAGTATTTT
TRBV7-3	16	-	-	TRBJ2-3	CASSFQGAGGTDTQYF	TGTGCCAGCAGCTTCCAAGGGGCAGGGGGCACAGATACGCAGTATTTT